The sequence of this T cell receptor (beta chain) was determined in a study of human T cells and chemical hapten exposure. Findings and caveats of the study: Sensitization with DPC brought no change to TCRs above 1 in 1000 in frequency. Against controls, expanded TCRs gave rise to significantly more large CDR3 similarity clusters. Alopecia in all donors means immunity may differ from healthy individuals.

The study used a library that attached unique molecular identifiers to individual cDNA molecules. TCRdb ran MiXCR on the RACE reads and lists one entry per CDR3 protein. The sample has roughly 200,000 distinct CDR3 sequences; about 25% are singletons. Time point indicated: patch test 3, about 24 weeks after DPC sensitization. This sample's treatment: therapeutic diphenylcyclopropenone sensitization with weekly scalp DPC. This clonotype was detected ten times or more. Its antigen is undetermined. The CDR3 spans 16 residues. The V segment lost 4 bases and the J segment 4 bases; nucleotides outside the gene matches: 12. Germline V gives CDR1 KGHDR, CDR2 SFDVKD.

This clonotype was sampled from a middle-aged woman with alopecia areata. Some clones in this sample may be carry-over from other donors' samples. J is TRBJ2-7 and V is TRBV24-1; 7 nucleotides line up with TRBD2. This material consisted of whole blood, taken in connection with sensitization to the hapten diphenylcyclopropenone (DPC). The chain's CDR3 is CATSDPTGSGEYEQYF. The CDR3 DNA reads TGTGCCACCAGTGACCCAACGGGGAGCGGGGAGTACGAGCAGTACTTC.